This TCR beta chain was sequenced during a study of shared clonotypes between healthy human individuals. Using immunoSEQ multiplex PCR, the repertoire was profiled, and TCRdb retains in-frame clones only, with some absent. The table shows about 2,100,000 clones, with approximately 94% occurring only once. Trimming removed 7 bases from V and 0 bases from J; junction bases left unmatched: 21. There are 21 residues in the CDR3. Germline CDR1 reads SGHVS; CDR2 reads FQNEAQ. Naive CD8 cells were CD45RO-negative, positively selected for CCR7, excluding terminally differentiated effector memory CD45RA+ cells.

This chain joins TRBV7-8 and TRBJ2-1; TRBD2 aligns across 10 bases. The sequence derives from a man aged 18-30 years in good health. Some clones in this sample may be carry-over from other donors' samples. The sample taken for sequencing was naive CD8+ T cells from PBMCs. The CDR3 DNA reads as TGTGCCAGCACAGCTTCTCGGGGCCCAGCGGGAGGGCTGAGCTCCTACAATGAGCAGTTCTTC. Its protein product is CASTASRGPAGGLSSYNEQFF.